Presented here are 3 T cell receptor beta chains from one specimen sequenced in a study of blood T cells in healthy people across ages (dated by TCRdb to 2014 to 2015). To prepare the library, 5' RACE was applied. Sequencing instrument: Illumina HiSeq 2500. A second PCR of roughly 7 to 11 cycles was performed with a sample-barcoded 5' primer and a J-beta primer mix. TCRdb handled the public reads itself, with Q25 trimming in fastp and clone calling in MiXCR, and kept productive beta chains. For every CDR3 protein sequence, its rows merge into one entry that carries the most common genes and DNA. This sample has 950,000 to 1,200,000 distinct CDR3 sequences in its table, and around two fifths of those were observed once. The ten largest clones add up to around 13% of the sample. Sequencing was performed on blood. These receptors all come from a man between 18 and 35 years old in good health.

The gene calls are TRBV25-1 and TRBJ2-1, with D maybe TRBD2 (6 bases). Germline CDR1 and CDR2: MGHDK and SYGVNS. Trimming cost V 0 bases and J 8 bases, with 11 bases left between them. The CDR3 has 14 amino acids. The CDR3 DNA is TGTGCCAGCAGTGAATATAGGGGAGGCGATGAGCAGTTCTTC. The encoded protein is CASSEYRGGDEQFF.

The chain employs TRBV27 and TRBJ1-1; no clear D gene. The germline V gene encodes CDR1 MNHEY and CDR2 SMNVEV (reference sequence). The CDR3 consists of 12 residues. Deletions cut 4 bases from V and 5 bases from J, with 8 bases between. The CDR3 sequence: CASSSQTTEAFF. DNA of the CDR3: TGTGCCAGCAGTTCCCAGACTACTGAAGCTTTCTTT.

In regard to this clonotype: At one boundary the junction diverges from the germline segment, which might be a read error. The chain recombines TRBV7-2 with TRBJ2-1, with TRBD2 matching over 10 bases. This CDR3 is built from 16 residues. Germline CDR1 reads SGHTA; CDR2 reads FQGNSA. CDR3 region: CASSLAAGGQYNERFF. The CDR3 DNA reads as TGTGCCAGCAGCTTAGCAGCGGGGGGGCAATACAATGAGCGGTTCTTC.